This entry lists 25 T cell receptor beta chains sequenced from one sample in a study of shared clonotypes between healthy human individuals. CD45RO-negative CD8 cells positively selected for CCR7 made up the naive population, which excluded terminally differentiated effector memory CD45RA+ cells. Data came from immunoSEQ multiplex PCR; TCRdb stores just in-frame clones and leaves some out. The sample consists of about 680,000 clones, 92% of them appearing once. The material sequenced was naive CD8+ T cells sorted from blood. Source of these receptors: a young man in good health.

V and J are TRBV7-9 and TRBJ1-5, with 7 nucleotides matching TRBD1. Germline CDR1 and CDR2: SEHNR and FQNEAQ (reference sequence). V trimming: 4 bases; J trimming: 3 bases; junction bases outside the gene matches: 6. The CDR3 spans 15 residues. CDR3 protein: CASSSETGLNQPQHF. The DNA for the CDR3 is TGTGCCAGCAGCTCGGAGACAGGGCTCAATCAGCCCCAGCATTTT.

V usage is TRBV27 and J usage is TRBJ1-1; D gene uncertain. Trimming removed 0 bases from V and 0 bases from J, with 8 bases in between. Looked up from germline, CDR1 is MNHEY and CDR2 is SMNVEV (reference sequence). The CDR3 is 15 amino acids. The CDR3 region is CASSLSFRLNTEAFF. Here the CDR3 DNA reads TGTGCCAGCAGTTTATCGTTCAGGCTGAACACTGAAGCTTTCTTT.

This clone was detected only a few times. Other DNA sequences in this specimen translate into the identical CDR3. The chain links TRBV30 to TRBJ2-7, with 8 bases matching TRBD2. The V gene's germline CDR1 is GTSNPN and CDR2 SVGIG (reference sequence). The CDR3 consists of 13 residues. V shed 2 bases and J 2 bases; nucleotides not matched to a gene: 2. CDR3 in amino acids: CAWSPGGTYEQYF. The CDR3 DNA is TGTGCCTGGAGTCCGGGGGGGACCTACGAGCAGTACTTC.

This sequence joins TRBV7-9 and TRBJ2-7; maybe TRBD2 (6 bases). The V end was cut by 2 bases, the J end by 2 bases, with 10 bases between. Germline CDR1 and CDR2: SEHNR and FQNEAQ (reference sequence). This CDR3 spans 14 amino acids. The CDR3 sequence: CASSLYSGAYEQYF. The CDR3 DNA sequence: TGTGCCAGCAGCTTATATAGCGGAGCCTACGAGCAGTACTTC. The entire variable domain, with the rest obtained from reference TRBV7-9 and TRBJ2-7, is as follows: DTGVSQNPRHKITKRGQNVTFRCDPISEHNRLYWYRQTLGQGPEFLTYFQNEAQLEKSRLLSDRFSAERPKGSFSTLEIQRTEQGDSAMYLCASSLYSGAYEQYFGPGTRLTVT.

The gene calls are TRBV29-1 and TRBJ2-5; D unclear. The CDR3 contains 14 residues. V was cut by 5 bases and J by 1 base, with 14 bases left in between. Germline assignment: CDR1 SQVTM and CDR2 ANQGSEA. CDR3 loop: CSVLEVGRQETQYF. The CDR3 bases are TGCAGCGTTCTTGAGGTGGGTCGCCAAGAGACCCAGTACTTC.

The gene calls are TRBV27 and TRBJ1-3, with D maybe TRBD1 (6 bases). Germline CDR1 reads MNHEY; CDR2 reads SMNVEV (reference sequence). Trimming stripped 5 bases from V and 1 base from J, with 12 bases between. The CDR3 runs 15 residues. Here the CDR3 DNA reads TGTGCCAGCAGTGTCCTAGGGGGGTCTGGAAACACCATATATTTT. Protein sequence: CASSVLGGSGNTIYF.

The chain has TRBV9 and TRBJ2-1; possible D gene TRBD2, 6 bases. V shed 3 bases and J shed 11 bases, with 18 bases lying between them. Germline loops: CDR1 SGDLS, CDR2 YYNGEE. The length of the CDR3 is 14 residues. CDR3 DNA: TGTGCCAGCAGCGCATCAGGAGGGCAAATAAAGCAGTTCTTC. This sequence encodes CASSASGGQIKQFF.

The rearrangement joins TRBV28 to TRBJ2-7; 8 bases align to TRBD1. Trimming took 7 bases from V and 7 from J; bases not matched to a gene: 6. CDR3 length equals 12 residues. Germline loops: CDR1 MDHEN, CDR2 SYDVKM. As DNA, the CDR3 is TGTGCCAGCATTGCAGGGGGCGCGGAGCAGTACTTC. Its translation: CASIAGGAEQYF.

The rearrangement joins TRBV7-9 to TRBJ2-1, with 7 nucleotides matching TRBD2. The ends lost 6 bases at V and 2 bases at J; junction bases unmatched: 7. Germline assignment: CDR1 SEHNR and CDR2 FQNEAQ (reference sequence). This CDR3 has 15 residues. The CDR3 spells CASRGLAGTYNEQFF. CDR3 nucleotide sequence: TGTGCCAGCAGGGGGTTAGCGGGTACCTACAATGAGCAGTTCTTC.

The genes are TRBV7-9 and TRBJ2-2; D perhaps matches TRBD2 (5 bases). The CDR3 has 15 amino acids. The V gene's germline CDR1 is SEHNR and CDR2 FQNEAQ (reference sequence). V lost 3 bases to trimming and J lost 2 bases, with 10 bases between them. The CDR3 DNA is TGTGCCAGCAGCTTTGGCCGGGATAACACCGGGGAGCTGTTTTTT. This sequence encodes CASSFGRDNTGELFF.

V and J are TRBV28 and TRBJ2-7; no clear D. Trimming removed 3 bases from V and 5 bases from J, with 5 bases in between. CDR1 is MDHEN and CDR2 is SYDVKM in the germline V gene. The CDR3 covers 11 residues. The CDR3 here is CASSFLHEQYF. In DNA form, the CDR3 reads TGTGCCAGCAGTTTTCTGCACGAGCAGTACTTC.

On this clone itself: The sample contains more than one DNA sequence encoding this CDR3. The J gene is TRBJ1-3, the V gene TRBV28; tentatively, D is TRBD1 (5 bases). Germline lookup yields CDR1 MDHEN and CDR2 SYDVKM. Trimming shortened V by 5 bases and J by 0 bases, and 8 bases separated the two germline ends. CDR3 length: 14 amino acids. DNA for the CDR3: TGTGCCAGCAGTCTTACAGGCTCTGGAAACACCATATATTTT. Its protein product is CASSLTGSGNTIYF.

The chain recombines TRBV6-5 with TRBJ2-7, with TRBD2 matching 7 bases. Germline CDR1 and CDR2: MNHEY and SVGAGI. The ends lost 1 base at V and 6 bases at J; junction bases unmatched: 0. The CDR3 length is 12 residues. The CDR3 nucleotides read TGTGCCAGCAGTTACTGGGGGGGCGAGCAGTACTTC. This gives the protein CASSYWGGEQYF.

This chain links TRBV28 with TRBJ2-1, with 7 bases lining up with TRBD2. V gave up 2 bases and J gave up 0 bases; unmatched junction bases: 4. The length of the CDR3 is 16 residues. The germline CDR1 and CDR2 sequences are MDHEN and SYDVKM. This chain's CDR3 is CASSLPSGSSYNEQFF. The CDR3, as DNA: TGTGCCAGCAGTTTACCTAGCGGATCCTCCTACAATGAGCAGTTCTTC.

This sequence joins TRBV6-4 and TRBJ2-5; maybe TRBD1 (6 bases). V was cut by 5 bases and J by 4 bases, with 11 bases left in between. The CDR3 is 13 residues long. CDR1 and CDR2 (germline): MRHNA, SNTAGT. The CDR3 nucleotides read TGTGCCAGCAGTTACAGGGCAGGAGAGACCCAGTACTTC. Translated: CASSYRAGETQYF.

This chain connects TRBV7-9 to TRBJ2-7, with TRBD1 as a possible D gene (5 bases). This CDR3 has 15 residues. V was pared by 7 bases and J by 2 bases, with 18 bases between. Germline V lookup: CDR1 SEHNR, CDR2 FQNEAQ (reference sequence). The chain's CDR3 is CASNPLRGLTYEQYF. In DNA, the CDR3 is TGTGCCAGCAACCCCTTAAGGGGCCTCACCTACGAGCAGTACTTC.

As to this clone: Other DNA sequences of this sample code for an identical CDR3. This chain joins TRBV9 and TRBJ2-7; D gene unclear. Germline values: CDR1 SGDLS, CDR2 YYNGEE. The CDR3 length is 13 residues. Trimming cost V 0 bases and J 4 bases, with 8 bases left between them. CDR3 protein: CASSVATGYEQYF. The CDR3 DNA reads TGTGCCAGCAGCGTAGCTACTGGATACGAGCAGTACTTC.

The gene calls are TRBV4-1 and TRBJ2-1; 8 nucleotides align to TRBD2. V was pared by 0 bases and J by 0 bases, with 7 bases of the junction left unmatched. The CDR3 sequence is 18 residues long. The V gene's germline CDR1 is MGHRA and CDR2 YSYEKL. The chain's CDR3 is CASSQDELAASSYNEQFF. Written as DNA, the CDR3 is TGCGCCAGCAGCCAAGATGAACTAGCGGCAAGCTCCTACAATGAGCAGTTCTTC.

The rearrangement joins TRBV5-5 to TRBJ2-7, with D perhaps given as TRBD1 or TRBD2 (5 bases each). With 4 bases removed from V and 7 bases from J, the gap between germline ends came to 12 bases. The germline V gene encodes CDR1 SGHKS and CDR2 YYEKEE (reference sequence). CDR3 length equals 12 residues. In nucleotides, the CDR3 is TGTGCCAGCAGCGAAGGTGGGGGAGAGCAGTACTTC. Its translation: CASSEGGGEQYF. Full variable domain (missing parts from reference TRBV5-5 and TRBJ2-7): DAGVTQSPTHLIKTRGQQVTLRCSPISGHKSVSWYQQVLGQGPQFIFQYYEKEERGRGNFPDRFSARQFPNYSSELNVNALLLGDSALYLCASSEGGGEQYFGPGTRLTVT.

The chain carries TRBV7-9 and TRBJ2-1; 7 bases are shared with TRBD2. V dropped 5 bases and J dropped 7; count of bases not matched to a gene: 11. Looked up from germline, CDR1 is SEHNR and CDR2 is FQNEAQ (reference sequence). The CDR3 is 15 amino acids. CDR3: CASSPPSGSSNEQFF. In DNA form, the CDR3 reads TGTGCCAGCAGCCCCCCTAGCGGTTCTTCAAATGAGCAGTTCTTC.

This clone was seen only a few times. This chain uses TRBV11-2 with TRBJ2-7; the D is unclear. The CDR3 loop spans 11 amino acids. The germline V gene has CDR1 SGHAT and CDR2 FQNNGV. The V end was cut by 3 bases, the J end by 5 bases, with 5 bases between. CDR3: CASSLFDEQYF. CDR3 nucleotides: TGTGCCAGCAGCTTGTTCGACGAGCAGTACTTC.

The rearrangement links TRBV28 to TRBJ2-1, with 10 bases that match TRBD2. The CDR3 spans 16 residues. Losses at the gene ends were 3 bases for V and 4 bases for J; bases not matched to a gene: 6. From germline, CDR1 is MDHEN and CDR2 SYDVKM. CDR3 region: CASSLELAGQYNEQFF. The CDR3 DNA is TGTGCCAGCAGTTTGGAACTAGCGGGGCAATACAATGAGCAGTTCTTC.

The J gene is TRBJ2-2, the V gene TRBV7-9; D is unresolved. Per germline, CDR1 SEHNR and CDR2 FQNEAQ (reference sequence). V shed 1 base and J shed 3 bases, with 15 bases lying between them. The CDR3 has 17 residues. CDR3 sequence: CASSLGPRPWDTGELFF. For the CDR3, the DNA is TGTGCCAGCAGCTTAGGTCCCAGGCCGTGGGACACCGGGGAGCTGTTTTTT.

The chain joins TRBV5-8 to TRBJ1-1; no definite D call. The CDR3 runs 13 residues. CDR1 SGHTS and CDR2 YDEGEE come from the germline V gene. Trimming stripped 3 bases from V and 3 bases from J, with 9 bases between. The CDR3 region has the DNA TGTGCCAGCAGCTCGCGTTCGGACACTGAAGCTTTCTTT. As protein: CASSSRSDTEAFF.

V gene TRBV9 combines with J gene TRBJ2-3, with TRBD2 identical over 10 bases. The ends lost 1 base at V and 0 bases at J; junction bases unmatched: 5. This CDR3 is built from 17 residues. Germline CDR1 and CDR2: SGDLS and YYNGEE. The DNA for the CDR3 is TGTGCCAGCAGCGTACCTTTAGCGGGAGGTAGCACAGATACGCAGTATTTT. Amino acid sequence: CASSVPLAGGSTDTQYF.